The sequence of this TCR beta chain was determined in a study of identical twins. The study's findings and limits: Out-of-frame TCR alpha sharing observed in monozygotic twins exceeded model estimates. A lower insertion count was a feature of abundant cord blood beta clonotypes, with no such feature in memory repertoires.

On this clonotype: Its antigen is not identified.

Each donor (without exception) was a healthy Caucasian. cDNA carried unique molecular identifiers, and a universal primer site was added by template switching. TCRdb recomputed calls from the 5' RACE reads with MiXCR, one row per CDR3 protein. The table lists 500,000 to 650,000 distinct CDR3 sequences, less than 9% of them singletons. The data also belong to a second study, concerning yellow fever vaccine responses in identical twins.

Sequenced input: PBMCs. This TCR came from a woman in her late teens or twenties in good health.

The CDR3 loop is CARRASDTLPYEQYF. The CDR3 bases are TGTGCCAGGCGGGCCTCGGACACCCTCCCCTACGAGCAGTACTTC. The rearrangement links TRBV6-1 to TRBJ2-7; D tentatively reads TRBD1 or TRBD2 (5 bases each). V lost 9 bases, J lost 2 bases, and 20 bases lay in between. From germline, CDR1 is MNHNS and CDR2 SASEGT. The CDR3 has 15 amino acids.